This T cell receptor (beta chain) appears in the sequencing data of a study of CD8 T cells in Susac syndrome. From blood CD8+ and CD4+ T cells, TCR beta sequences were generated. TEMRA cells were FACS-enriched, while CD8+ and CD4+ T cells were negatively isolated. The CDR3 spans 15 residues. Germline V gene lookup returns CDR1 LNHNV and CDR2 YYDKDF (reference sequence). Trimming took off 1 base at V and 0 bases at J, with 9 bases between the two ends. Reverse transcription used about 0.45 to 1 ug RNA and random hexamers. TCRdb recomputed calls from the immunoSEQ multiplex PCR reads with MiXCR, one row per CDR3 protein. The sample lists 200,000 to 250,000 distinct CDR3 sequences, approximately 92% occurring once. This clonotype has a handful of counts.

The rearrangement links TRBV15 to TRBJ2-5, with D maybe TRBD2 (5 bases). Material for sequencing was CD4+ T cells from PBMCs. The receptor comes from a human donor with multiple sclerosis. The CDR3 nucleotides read TGTGCCACCAGCAGAGTTCCCGGGAACCAAGAGACCCAGTACTTC. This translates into CATSRVPGNQETQYF.